The entry that follows covers one T cell receptor beta chain sequence. What it binds is unknown. The data are from a study of STAT5B mutations in CD4+ large granular lymphocyte leukemia. This CDR3 contains 12 residues. Germline assignment: CDR1 LNHDA and CDR2 SQIVND (reference sequence). V lost 6 bases and J lost 0, with 6 bases in between. Study findings and constraints: Patient CD4-sorted repertoires looked more clonal than healthy CD4+ repertoires, even without putative leukemic clones.

The protocol was immunoSEQ multiplex PCR, while the TCRdb copy is restricted to in-frame clones and leaves out a portion. The sample shows more than 25,000 clones, 65% to 90% of them seen only once. Material: CD4+ T cells from blood buffy coats. V is TRBV19 and J is TRBJ2-7, with D tentatively TRBD2 (5 bases). The TCR sequence derives from a human donor in good health. Here the CDR3 reads CASSGNSYEQYF. CDR3 sequence (DNA): TGTGCCAGTAGCGGGAACTCCTACGAGCAGTACTTC. Variable domain in full (rest from reference TRBV19 and TRBJ2-7): DGGITQSPKYLFRKEGQNVTLSCEQNLNHDAMYWYRQDPGQGLRLIYYSQIVNDFQKGDIAEGYSVSREKKESFPLTVTSAQKNPTAFYLCASSGNSYEQYFGPGTRLTVT.